This TCR beta chain was profiled in a study of early T cells in non-severe SARS-CoV-2 infection. One entry per CDR3 protein results from TCRdb running MiXCR on the 5' RACE reads. In the table there are about 97,000 distinct CDR3 sequences, less than 15% of which are singletons. Study findings and constraints: Matching results from VDJdb favored anti-spike CD8 responses, leaving private and CD4 specificities undetected.

This clonotype was observed many times. Its antigen is still unknown. Sequenced sample: whole blood. This TCR was sampled from an adult who was a healthcare worker with PCR-confirmed SARS-CoV-2 infection or an uninfected control (not recorded which).

Here the CDR3 reads CASSSDQSYEQYF. The CDR3 nucleotides are TGTGCCAGCAGCTCAGACCAATCCTACGAGCAGTACTTC. This chain links TRBV11-2 with TRBJ2-7; D ambiguous. Germline loops: CDR1 SGHAT, CDR2 FQNNGV. Trimming shortened V by 4 bases and J by 1 base, and 8 bases separated the two germline ends. This CDR3 spans 13 amino acids.